Below are 2 T cell receptor beta chains sequenced from a single sample in a study of OX40 agonist ivuxolimab in advanced cancers. This table comes from immunoSEQ multiplex PCR, and its TCRdb copy is limited to in-frame clones, with some not included. The profile covers under 75,000 clones, with more than 75% appearing a single time and roughly 1.9% taken by the ten largest. Material: CD4+ or CD8+ T cells sorted from blood, obtained in a trial of the OX40 agonist ivuxolimab. The receptors come from an adult with an advanced solid tumor such as melanoma, head and neck, liver or kidney cancer.

The CDR3 here is CASSLRGTNSPLHF. DNA of the CDR3: TGTGCCAGCAGTTTAAGGGGCACTAATTCACCCCTCCACTTT. The chain carries TRBV27 and TRBJ1-6, with D perhaps TRBD1 (5 bases). With 2 bases removed from V and 6 bases from J, the gap between germline ends came to 8 bases. The CDR3 has 14 residues. CDR1 MNHEY and CDR2 SMNVEV come from the germline V gene (reference sequence).

This sequence joins TRBV9 and TRBJ2-3, with TRBD2 identical over 10 bases. Trimming cost V 3 bases and J 5 bases; bases outside gene matches: 6. The CDR3 extends over 15 amino acids. Germline loops: CDR1 SGDLS, CDR2 YYNGEE. The DNA of the CDR3 is TGTGCCAGCAGCGCCCGTCTAGCGGGAGTAGATACGCAGTATTTT. As protein: CASSARLAGVDTQYF.